One and the same sample provided the 21 T cell receptor beta chains below, sequenced in a study of cytomegalovirus exposure and HLA in healthy donors. The primer mix had 60 Vbeta and 13 Jbeta primers. Sequencing was performed with immunoSEQ multiplex PCR; in TCRdb, only in-frame clones are kept and a portion is missing. This table has about 150,000 clones, 65% to 70% appearing once. Sequencing was performed on PBMCs. The receptors originated from a man under 40 in good health and CMV-seropositive.

The chain is built from TRBV10-3 and TRBJ1-5; no reliable D call. V gave up 0 bases and J gave up 6 bases, with 15 bases separating them. Germline-derived CDR1 and CDR2 are ENHRY and SYGVKD. This CDR3 is 16 amino acids long. The CDR3 loop is CAISESLGRVRQPQHF. In DNA, the CDR3 is TGTGCCATCAGTGAGTCGTTAGGTCGGGTCCGTCAGCCCCAGCATTTT.

This clone has more than one count but fewer than ten. This chain joins TRBV28 and TRBJ2-3; 7 bases are a match to TRBD1. This CDR3 is 13 amino acids long. Germline-derived CDR1 and CDR2 are MDHEN and SYDVKM. V trimming: 5 bases; J trimming: 9 bases; junction bases outside the gene matches: 8. For the CDR3, the DNA is TGTGCCAGCAGTGACAGGGTCCCTGGGACGCAGTATTTT. The encoded protein is CASSDRVPGTQYF.

The chain links TRBV7-9 to TRBJ1-5, with D tentatively TRBD1 (6 bases). The V end was cut by 10 bases, the J end by 4 bases, with 14 bases between. CDR3 length: 13 amino acids. Germline loops: CDR1 SEHNR, CDR2 FQNEAQ (reference sequence). CDR3: CAIQKGGNQPQHF. CDR3 nucleotide sequence: TGTGCCATCCAGAAAGGGGGTAATCAGCCCCAGCATTTT.

The CDR3 here is CASIVSGGLDEQFF. CDR3 coding DNA: TGTGCCAGCATAGTTTCCGGGGGGCTAGATGAGCAGTTCTTC. This rearrangement joins TRBV6-1 to TRBJ2-1; possibly TRBD2 for D (7 bases). CDR1 is MNHNS and CDR2 is SASEGT in the germline V gene. This CDR3 is built from 14 residues. The V gene lost 7 bases and the J gene lost 8 bases, with 18 bases spanning the gap.

This chain joins TRBV18 and TRBJ1-1, with D possibly being TRBD1 (6 bases). The CDR3 loop spans 14 amino acids. CDR1 is KGHSH and CDR2 is LQKENI in the germline V gene. V lost 4 bases to trimming and J lost 5 bases, with 14 bases between them. CDR3 bases: TGTGCCAGCTCACTACGGGACATAGGGACTGAAGCTTTCTTT. Its translation: CASSLRDIGTEAFF.

V usage is TRBV28 and J usage is TRBJ2-1, with D uncertain. V lost 2 bases, J lost 15 bases, and 17 bases lay in between. CDR1 and CDR2 (germline): MDHEN, SYDVKM. The CDR3 has 13 amino acids. CDR3 DNA sequence: TGTGCCAGCAGTTTAGGTCTGACTCCCCGACTGTTCTTC. It codes for CASSLGLTPRLFF.

The chain is built from TRBV10-3 and TRBJ1-1, with TRBD1 matching 7 bases. CDR1 and CDR2 from the germline V gene are ENHRY and SYGVKD. This CDR3 spans 13 amino acids. V trimming: 8 bases; J trimming: 4 bases; junction bases outside the gene matches: 7. The DNA of the CDR3 is TGTGCCATCGCACGACAGGGAGTCACTGAAGCTTTCTTT. Translation gives CAIARQGVTEAFF.

This clone appeared once. The V and J genes are TRBV7-3 and TRBJ1-4; TRBD1 matches 9 bases. V trimming: 0 bases; J trimming: 2 bases; junction bases outside the gene matches: 10. There are 19 residues in the CDR3. Germline-derived CDR1 and CDR2 are SGHTA and FQGTGA. The CDR3 region has the DNA TGTGCCAGCAGCTTAACGGGGACAGGGAGAAGGACGACTAATGAAAAACTGTTTTTT. Its translation: CASSLTGTGRRTTNEKLFF.

In this sample, this clone turned up once. The gene calls are TRBV28 and TRBJ1-2; D may be TRBD1 (5 bases). The CDR3 totals 12 residues. Per germline, CDR1 MDHEN and CDR2 SYDVKM. Trimming took 6 bases from V and 12 from J, leaving 17 bases between them. The CDR3 bases are TGTGCCAGCAGCTGGGGGAGGACCGCGGACACCTTC. This codes for CASSWGRTADTF.

The chain joins TRBV11-3 to TRBJ2-5; 10 nucleotides align to TRBD1. Germline CDR1 is SGHNT and CDR2 is YENEEA. The CDR3 consists of 14 residues. The junction had 2 bases not matched to a gene; V was cut back by 4 bases and J by 3 bases. Here the CDR3 DNA reads TGTGCCAGCAGCTCCGGGACAGGGGAAGAGACCCAGTACTTC. This encodes CASSSGTGEETQYF.

The genes are TRBV5-1 and TRBJ2-7, with 7 bases matching TRBD1. The CDR3 is 15 residues long. Germline CDR1 is SGHRS and CDR2 is YFSETQ. Unmatched junction bases numbered 7, after V lost 4 bases and J lost 0 bases. In nucleotides, the CDR3 is TGCGCCAGCAGCATGGGACAGATCTTCTCCTACGAGCAGTACTTC. It codes for CASSMGQIFSYEQYF.

The genes are TRBV5-1 and TRBJ1-1; TRBD1 matches 7 bases. V lost 0 bases to trimming and J lost 6 bases; unmatched junction nucleotides: 5. Germline assignment: CDR1 SGHRS and CDR2 YFSETQ. The CDR3 spans 14 residues. The CDR3: CASSLETGVAEAFF. CDR3 nucleotide sequence: TGCGCCAGCAGCTTGGAAACAGGGGTAGCTGAAGCTTTCTTT.

The chain combines TRBV28 with TRBJ2-7, with 7 bases identical to TRBD2. Trimming cost V 3 bases and J 2 bases; bases outside gene matches: 4. The CDR3 sequence is 14 residues long. CDR1 is MDHEN and CDR2 is SYDVKM in the germline V gene. CDR3: CASSFGGGTYEQYF. The CDR3 nucleotides read TGTGCCAGCAGTTTTGGGGGGGGAACCTACGAGCAGTACTTC.

In this sample, this clone turned up a few times. The chain carries TRBV30 and TRBJ1-1, with 7 nucleotides matching TRBD1. J lost 10 bases, V lost 2 bases, and 16 bases had no gene match. Germline CDR1 and CDR2: GTSNPN and SVGIG (reference sequence). CDR3 length: 15 residues. The chain's CDR3 is CAWSHKNHRGPRAFF. CDR3 sequence (DNA): TGTGCCTGGAGTCACAAAAACCACAGGGGCCCTCGAGCTTTCTTT.

DNA for the CDR3: TGTGCCAGCAGCCCGCTAGCGGGAGGCAATCCCTACGAGCAGTACTTC. Its protein is CASSPLAGGNPYEQYF. This rearrangement joins TRBV7-9 to TRBJ2-7; the match to TRBD2 covers 11 bases. Per germline, CDR1 SEHNR and CDR2 FQNEAQ (reference sequence). V was pared by 5 bases and J by 2 bases, with 8 bases of the junction left unmatched. The length of the CDR3 is 16 residues.

This chain links TRBV27 with TRBJ2-2; TRBD1 matches at 11 bases. With V trimmed by 6 bases and J by 6 bases, 6 bases remained unmatched. Germline V gives CDR1 MNHEY, CDR2 SMNVEV (reference sequence). The CDR3 extends over 15 amino acids. CDR3 residues: CASSTPGQGAGELFF. Here the CDR3 DNA reads TGTGCCAGCAGCACCCCGGGACAGGGGGCCGGGGAGCTGTTTTTT.

The chain is built from TRBV7-3 and TRBJ2-5; TRBD2 matches 8 bases. TRBJ2-7 explains the end of the DNA better; the J call may be wrong. This CDR3 is 14 amino acids long. Germline V gene lookup returns CDR1 SGHTA and CDR2 FQGTGA. CDR3 protein: CASSRGGPSYEQYF. In DNA form, the CDR3 reads TGTGCCAGCAGTCGCGGGGGGCCCTCCTACGAGCAGTACTTC.

With regard to this clone: Other nucleotide sequences from this sample produce the same CDR3. The chain employs TRBV28 and TRBJ1-1, with unresolved D. CDR1 MDHEN and CDR2 SYDVKM come from the germline V gene. The CDR3 is 11 amino acids. Trimming shortened V by 7 bases and J by 1 base, and 4 bases separated the two germline ends. CDR3 nucleotides: TGTGCCAGCACAGGGAACACTGAAGCTTTCTTT. Translation: CASTGNTEAFF. Combining the CDR3 with reference TRBV28 and TRBJ1-1 gives the whole variable domain DVKVTQSSRYLVKRTGEKVFLECVQDMDHENMFWYRQDPGLGLRLIYFSYDVKMKEKGDIPEGYSVSREKKERFSLILESASTNQTSMYLCASTGNTEAFFGQGTRLTVV.

Only one count was recorded for this clone. V and J are TRBV6-1 and TRBJ2-2, with TRBD2 as a possible D gene (5 bases). This CDR3 comprises 16 residues. Trimming stripped 6 bases from V and 5 bases from J, with 19 bases between. CDR1 is MNHNS, CDR2 SASEGT, per germline. Here the CDR3 DNA reads TGTGCCAGCAGGGAAATGCAAGCGGTGAGAACCGGGGAGCTGTTTTTT. It is translated as CASREMQAVRTGELFF.

The chain has TRBV19 and TRBJ2-7; TRBD2 matches 14 bases. The CDR3 is 15 residues long. Germline V gene lookup returns CDR1 LNHDA and CDR2 SQIVND (reference sequence). V shed 6 bases and J 4 bases; nucleotides not matched to a gene: 5. CDR3 in DNA: TGTGCCAGTAGCGCGGGACTAGCGGGAGTTTACGAGCAGTACTTC. This encodes CASSAGLAGVYEQYF.

The chain employs TRBV6-1 and TRBJ1-4; 7 nucleotides match TRBD1. The CDR3 is 12 residues long. Germline V gives CDR1 MNHNS, CDR2 SASEGT. Trimming at V came to 6 bases and at J to 7 bases, leaving 2 bases not matched to a gene. The CDR3 nucleotides are TGTGCCAGCAGGGCAGGGGGTGAAAAACTGTTTTTT. Translated, it gives CASRAGGEKLFF.